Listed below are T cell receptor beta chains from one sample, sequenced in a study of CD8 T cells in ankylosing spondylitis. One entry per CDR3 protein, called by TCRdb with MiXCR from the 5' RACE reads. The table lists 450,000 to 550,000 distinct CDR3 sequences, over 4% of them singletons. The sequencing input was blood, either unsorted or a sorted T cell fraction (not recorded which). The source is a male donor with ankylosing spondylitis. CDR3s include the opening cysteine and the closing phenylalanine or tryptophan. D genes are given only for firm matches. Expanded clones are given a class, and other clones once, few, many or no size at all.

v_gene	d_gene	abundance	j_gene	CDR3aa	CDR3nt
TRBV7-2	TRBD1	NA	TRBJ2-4	CASSPIQGNIQYF	TGTGCCAGCAGCCCGATACAGGGGAACATTCAGTACTTC
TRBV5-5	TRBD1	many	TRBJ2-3	CASSLPADRAYLTDTQYF	TGTGCCAGCAGCTTGCCCGCGGACAGGGCCTATCTCACAGATACGCAGTATTTT
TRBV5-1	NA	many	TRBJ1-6	CASSGNGNSPLHF	TGCGCCAGCAGCGGTAATGGGAATTCACCCCTCCACTTT
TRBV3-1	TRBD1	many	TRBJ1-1	CASSQVWAAGGETFF	TGTGCCAGCAGCCAAGTCTGGGCGGCAGGGGGCGAAACTTTCTTT
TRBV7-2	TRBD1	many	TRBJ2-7	CASSKMTGDGEQYF	TGTGCCAGCAGCAAAATGACAGGGGATGGCGAGCAGTACTTC
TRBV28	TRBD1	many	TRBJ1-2	CASRWTGGLGYTF	TGTGCCAGCAGGTGGACAGGGGGCTTAGGCTACACCTTC
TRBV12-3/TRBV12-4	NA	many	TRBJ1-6	CASSWGYSPLHF	TGTGCCAGCAGTTGGGGGTATTCACCCCTCCACTTT
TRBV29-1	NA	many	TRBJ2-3	CSGRQGSDTQYF	TGCAGCGGGAGGCAGGGGTCAGATACGCAGTATTTT
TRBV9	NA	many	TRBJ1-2	CASSVRGQPNYGYTF	TGTGCCAGCAGCGTAAGGGGTCAGCCTAACTATGGCTACACCTTC
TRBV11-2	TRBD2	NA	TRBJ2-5	CASSAGGLAGPTWRETQYF	TGTGCCAGCAGCGCCGGGGGACTAGCGGGGCCCACCTGGCGAGAGACCCAGTACTTC
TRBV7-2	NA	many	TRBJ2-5	CASSLKGGTQYF	TGTGCCAGCAGCTTAAAAGGGGGGACCCAGTACTTC
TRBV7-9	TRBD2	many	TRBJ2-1	CASSSIAGPYNEQFF	TGTGCCAGCAGCTCGATAGCGGGGCCGTACAATGAGCAGTTCTTC
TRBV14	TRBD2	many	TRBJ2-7	CASSRPGTSSEQYF	TGTGCCAGCAGTCGTCCGGGGACTAGCTCCGAGCAGTACTTC
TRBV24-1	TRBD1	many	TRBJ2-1	CATKSGQYNEQFF	TGTGCCACCAAATCGGGACAGTACAATGAGCAGTTCTTC
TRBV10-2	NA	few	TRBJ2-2	CASSPPGGLFF	TGCGCCAGCAGTCCACCCGGAGGGCTGTTTTTT
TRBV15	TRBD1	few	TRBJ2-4	CATSRDRLDRGNIQYF	TGTGCCACCAGCAGAGATAGGTTAGACAGGGGAAACATTCAGTACTTC
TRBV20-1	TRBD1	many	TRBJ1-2	CSALDRALYGYTF	TGCAGTGCTTTGGACAGGGCTCTTTATGGCTACACCTTC
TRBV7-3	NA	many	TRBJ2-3	CASSSVGGSTDTQYF	TGTGCCAGCAGCTCGGTCGGAGGGAGCACAGATACGCAGTATTTT
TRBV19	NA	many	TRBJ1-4	CASSPRRITTNEKLFF	TGTGCCAGTAGTCCCAGACGGATTACAACTAATGAAAAACTGTTTTTT
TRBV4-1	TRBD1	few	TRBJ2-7	CASSQVGTGIKGEQYF	TGCGCCAGCAGCCAAGTAGGGACAGGGATCAAGGGCGAGCAGTACTTC
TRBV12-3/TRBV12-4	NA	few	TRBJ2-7	CASSFQGLYEQYF	TGTGCCAGCAGTTTTCAGGGGCTCTACGAGCAGTACTTC
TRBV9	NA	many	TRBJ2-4	CASSPRLENIQYF	TGTGCCAGCAGCCCAAGACTCGAAAACATTCAGTACTTC
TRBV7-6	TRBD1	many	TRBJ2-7	CASSLDRGARYEQYF	TGTGCCAGCAGCTTGGACAGGGGCGCCAGATACGAGCAGTACTTC
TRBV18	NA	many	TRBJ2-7	CASSPGGPYEQYF	TGTGCCAGCTCACCGGGTGGGCCCTACGAGCAGTACTTC
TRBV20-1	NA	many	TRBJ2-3	CSAPPRGKDTQYF	TGCAGTGCTCCCCCAAGGGGGAAAGATACGCAGTATTTT
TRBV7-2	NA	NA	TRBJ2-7	CASSTAPGTMYEQYF	TGTGCCAGCAGCACCGCCCCCGGGACCATGTACGAGCAGTACTTC